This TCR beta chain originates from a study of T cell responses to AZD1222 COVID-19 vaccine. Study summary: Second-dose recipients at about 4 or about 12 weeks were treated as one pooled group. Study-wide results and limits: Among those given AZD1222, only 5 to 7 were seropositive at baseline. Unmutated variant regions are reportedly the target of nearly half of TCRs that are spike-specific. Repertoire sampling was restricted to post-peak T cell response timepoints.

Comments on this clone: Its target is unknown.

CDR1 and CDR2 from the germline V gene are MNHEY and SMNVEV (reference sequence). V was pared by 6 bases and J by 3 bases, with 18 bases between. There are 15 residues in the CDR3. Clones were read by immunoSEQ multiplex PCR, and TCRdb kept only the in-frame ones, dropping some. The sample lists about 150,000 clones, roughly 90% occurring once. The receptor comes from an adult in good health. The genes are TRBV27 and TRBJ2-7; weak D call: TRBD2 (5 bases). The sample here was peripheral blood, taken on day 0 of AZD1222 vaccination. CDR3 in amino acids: CASSRERVGHYEQYF. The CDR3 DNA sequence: TGTGCCAGCAGCCGGGAAAGGGTAGGCCACTACGAGCAGTACTTC.